One sample yielded the 32 T cell receptor beta chains listed below, sequenced in a study of T cell responses to AZD1222 COVID-19 vaccine. Assay used: immunoSEQ multiplex PCR; TCRdb lists only in-frame clones, some missing. Seen here are 140,000 to 150,000 clones, more than 85% observed once, and the top ten hold roughly an eighth. The sample consisted of peripheral blood, taken after recovery from COVID-19. These receptors came from an adult who had recovered from COVID-19.

The V gene is TRBV28, the J gene TRBJ2-5; possible D gene TRBD1, 5 bases. V was pared by 8 bases and J by 10 bases, with 17 bases between. The CDR3 spans 12 residues. CDR1 and CDR2 (germline): MDHEN, SYDVKM. The CDR3 coding sequence is TGTGCCAGCGAAAGTTGGGGCCTAGGCCAGTACTTC. Its translation: CASESWGLGQYF.

This clone was detected only a few times. The chain couples TRBV7-9 to TRBJ2-1, with D unresolved. Deletions cut 5 bases from V and 3 bases from J, with 14 bases between. The CDR3 loop spans 15 amino acids. Germline V lookup: CDR1 SEHNR, CDR2 FQNEAQ (reference sequence). CDR3 coding DNA: TGTGCCAGCAGCGCCGAGTTGGTTTTCTACAATGAGCAGTTCTTC. It codes for CASSAELVFYNEQFF.

The J gene is TRBJ2-5, the V gene TRBV18, with D perhaps TRBD2 (5 bases). The CDR3 covers 16 residues. Trimming took off 4 bases at V and 4 bases at J, with 19 bases between the two ends. Germline CDR1 reads KGHSH; CDR2 reads LQKENI. The CDR3 sequence is CASSLVALRSPETQYF. The CDR3 nucleotides are TGTGCCAGCTCACTGGTAGCGTTAAGGAGCCCAGAGACCCAGTACTTC.

The chain couples TRBV12-3 or TRBV12-4 to TRBJ2-7; 9 bases map to TRBD2. The trim removed 7 bases at V and 5 bases at J, leaving 6 bases unmatched. This CDR3 is 13 amino acids long. CDR3 coding DNA: TGTGCCAGCATGATTAGCGGGGGTGACGAGCAGTACTTC. It codes for CASMISGGDEQYF.

This clone was observed once. In DNA, the CDR3 is TGCGCCAGCAGCTCTGGGACAGGGGGCGAGCAGTACTTC. Residues: CASSSGTGGEQYF. The genes are TRBV5-1 and TRBJ2-7; 11 positions match TRBD1. Germline V gives CDR1 SGHRS, CDR2 YFSETQ. The CDR3 loop spans 13 amino acids. J gave up 6 bases and V 3 bases, and 2 bases lay outside the gene matches.

This chain uses TRBV4-1 with TRBJ2-2; TRBD1 agrees at 9 bases. Germline CDR1 and CDR2: MGHRA and YSYEKL. The CDR3 is 16 residues long. V lost 3 bases to trimming and J lost 2 bases; unmatched junction nucleotides: 4. CDR3 coding DNA: TGCGCCAGCAGCCACTCGGGACAGGGTAACACCGGGGAGCTGTTTTTT. Translation gives CASSHSGQGNTGELFF.

The CDR3 DNA follows: TGTGCCATCAGTGGTAGACAGGGTTCCTACGAGCAGTACTTC. Translating it yields CAISGRQGSYEQYF. V gene TRBV10-3 combines with J gene TRBJ2-7; the match to TRBD1 covers 7 bases. Trimming removed 4 bases from V and 1 base from J; junction bases left unmatched: 4. Germline CDR1 reads ENHRY; CDR2 reads SYGVKD. The CDR3 extends over 14 amino acids.

The gene calls are TRBV7-9 and TRBJ1-1; D remains ambiguous. There are 14 residues in the CDR3. Germline CDR1 reads SEHNR; CDR2 reads FQNEAQ (reference sequence). Trimming left V 5 bases short and J 1 base short, with 11 bases between. As DNA, the CDR3 is TGTGCCAGCAGCAGGCGGGTCGGGAACACTGAAGCTTTCTTT. Translating it yields CASSRRVGNTEAFF.

This sequence joins TRBV6-5 and TRBJ2-7, with D hard to call. The germline V gene has CDR1 MNHEY and CDR2 SVGAGI. The V end was cut by 6 bases, the J end by 0 bases, with 15 bases between. The CDR3 extends over 15 amino acids. The CDR3 spells CASRSDGPASYEQYF. CDR3 coding DNA: TGTGCCAGCAGGTCAGACGGGCCTGCCTCCTACGAGCAGTACTTC.

This chain joins TRBV5-6 and TRBJ2-7; 9 bases fit TRBD1. V lost 3 bases and J lost 6; bases outside the gene matches: 7. The CDR3 spans 14 residues. Germline assignment: CDR1 SGHDT and CDR2 YYEEEE. The CDR3 loop reads CASSYRDRVSEQYF. CDR3 in DNA: TGTGCCAGCAGCTACCGGGACAGGGTTAGCGAGCAGTACTTC.

The CDR3 DNA sequence: TGTGCCAGCAGCCTAGGATTCGGGGGAGGGGGCACAGATACGCAGTATTTT. Translated: CASSLGFGGGGTDTQYF. The J gene is TRBJ2-3, the V gene TRBV5-4; 7 positions agree with TRBD2. V lost 4 bases and J lost 1; bases outside the gene matches: 12. The CDR3 is 17 residues long. Germline CDR1 reads SGHNT; CDR2 reads YYREEE (reference sequence).

CDR3 DNA sequence: TGTGCCACCAGTGATTTCACCGGGACAGGCTCTGGAAACACCATATATTTT. Its protein is CATSDFTGTGSGNTIYF. The rearrangement joins TRBV24-1 to TRBJ1-3; 8 nucleotides align to TRBD1. Germline CDR1 reads KGHDR; CDR2 reads SFDVKD. V was pared by 1 base and J by 0 bases, with 4 bases of the junction left unmatched. This CDR3 spans 17 amino acids.

The rearrangement uses TRBV6-6 and TRBJ2-7; 9 bases agree with TRBD2. J gave up 0 bases and V 5 bases, and 8 bases lay outside the gene matches. The germline V gene has CDR1 MNHNY and CDR2 SVGAGI (reference sequence). This CDR3 comprises 16 residues. The CDR3, as DNA: TGTGCCAGCAGTCGACTAGCGGCTTGGGACTCCTACGAGCAGTACTTC. It specifies CASSRLAAWDSYEQYF.

The chain employs TRBV5-6 and TRBJ1-1, with 9 nucleotides matching TRBD1. Trimming removed 4 bases from V and 1 base from J; junction bases left unmatched: 5. The germline CDR1 and CDR2 sequences are SGHDT and YYEEEE. There are 15 residues in the CDR3. CDR3 region: CASSGPGQGNTEAFF. DNA of the CDR3: TGTGCCAGCAGCGGACCGGGACAGGGGAACACTGAAGCTTTCTTT.

The chain combines TRBV7-9 with TRBJ1-2; D perhaps matches TRBD1 (6 bases). Per the germline V gene, CDR1 is SEHNR and CDR2 is FQNEAQ (reference sequence). The CDR3 is made up of 15 amino acids. The ends were cut back, 3 bases at V and 5 bases at J, with 16 bases in the middle. The CDR3: CASSLSRTERYGYTF. The CDR3 nucleotides are TGTGCCAGCAGCTTGTCTCGGACAGAACGTTATGGCTACACCTTC.

The rearrangement joins TRBV9 to TRBJ1-2, with no clear D. Germline loops: CDR1 SGDLS, CDR2 YYNGEE. CDR3 length: 15 amino acids. The germline V and J ends were trimmed by 0 bases and 8 bases, with 17 bases remaining between them. The CDR3 here is CASSVDGSLNWGYTF. The CDR3 region has the DNA TGTGCCAGCAGCGTAGATGGCAGCCTTAACTGGGGCTACACCTTC.

This clone has just one count. The CDR3, as DNA: TGTGCCAGTTGCGGGGGTCCCTCCTACAATGAGCAGTTCTTC. Amino acids: CASCGGPSYNEQFF. V and J are TRBV19 and TRBJ2-1; 7 bases align to TRBD2. The V segment lost 8 bases and the J segment 0 bases; nucleotides outside the gene matches: 4. The CDR3 sequence is 14 residues long. Germline V CDR1 and CDR2: LNHDA, SQIVND (reference sequence).

The V and J genes are TRBV19 and TRBJ1-5; TRBD1 matches at 7 bases. Losses at the gene ends were 4 bases for V and 3 bases for J; bases not matched to a gene: 6. This CDR3 has 15 amino acids. CDR1 is LNHDA and CDR2 is SQIVND in the germline V gene (reference sequence). The CDR3 here is CASSTTGVFNQPQHF. CDR3 bases: TGTGCCAGTAGTACCACAGGGGTCTTCAATCAGCCCCAGCATTTT.

The rearrangement joins TRBV28 to TRBJ2-7, with D possibly called TRBD1 or TRBD2 (5 bases each). V was cut by 3 bases and J by 6 bases, with 9 bases left in between. This CDR3 has 12 amino acids. Germline-derived CDR1 and CDR2 are MDHEN and SYDVKM. CDR3 residues: CASSFTGGEQYF. The DNA for the CDR3 is TGTGCCAGCAGTTTTACAGGAGGCGAGCAGTACTTC.

The chain joins TRBV28 to TRBJ2-7; D unclear. CDR3 length: 13 residues. The V end lost 7 bases, the J end lost 3 bases, and 13 bases lay between the germline ends. Germline CDR1 is MDHEN and CDR2 is SYDVKM. The CDR3 region is CASTPGIRYEQYF. CDR3 DNA sequence: TGTGCCAGCACCCCAGGTATCCGCTACGAGCAGTACTTC. Full variable domain (remainder filled in from reference TRBV28 and TRBJ2-7): DVKVTQSSRYLVKRTGEKVFLECVQDMDHENMFWYRQDPGLGLRLIYFSYDVKMKEKGDIPEGYSVSREKKERFSLILESASTNQTSMYLCASTPGIRYEQYFGPGTRLTVT.

This chain links TRBV11-2 with TRBJ2-7; 9 bases line up with TRBD1. Germline CDR1 SGHAT, CDR2 FQNNGV. V dropped 1 base and J dropped 3; count of bases not matched to a gene: 10. This CDR3 is 17 amino acids long. As DNA, the CDR3 is TGTGCCAGCAGCTTAGCCCGCCCCGGGACAGGGAACTACGAGCAGTACTTC. Its protein is CASSLARPGTGNYEQYF.

V usage is TRBV3-1 (or the pseudogene TRBV3-2) and J usage is TRBJ2-7; TRBD2 might be the D (6 bases). The V and J ends lost 0 bases and 3 bases respectively, with 24 bases between them. CDR1 and CDR2 (germline): LGHDT, YNNKEL (reference sequence). The CDR3 sequence is 19 residues long. The CDR3 DNA reads as TGTGCCAGCAGCCAAGATCCTGCGGGCGGTAGCGGAAGCTACTACGAGCAGTACTTC. It translates to CASSQDPAGGSGSYYEQYF.

The CDR3 DNA sequence: TGTGCCATCAGTGAGACTCAGGAAGCGGGCTACACCTTC. It is translated as CAISETQEAGYTF. The J gene is TRBJ1-2, the V gene TRBV10-3; D not certain. The germline V and J ends were trimmed by 2 bases and 8 bases, with 12 bases remaining between them. This CDR3 has 13 residues. Germline values: CDR1 ENHRY, CDR2 SYGVKD.

This chain links TRBV5-6 with TRBJ1-1; TRBD1 is a possible D gene (6 bases). V lost 1 base and J lost 8, with 15 bases in between. Germline CDR1 and CDR2: SGHDT and YYEEEE. CDR3 length: 14 amino acids. The CDR3 nucleotides read TGTGCCAGCAGCTTGCCGAAGGCCGGGACAGAAGCTTTCTTT. This gives the protein CASSLPKAGTEAFF.

The chain links TRBV27 to TRBJ1-2; D not resolved. Germline loops: CDR1 MNHEY, CDR2 SMNVEV (reference sequence). CDR3 length: 13 amino acids. The V gene lost 7 bases and the J gene lost 4 bases, with 13 bases spanning the gap. The CDR3 DNA reads TGTGCCAGCACTAAAAGGGAGGGCTATGGCTACACCTTC. This gives the protein CASTKREGYGYTF.

The chain links TRBV28 to TRBJ1-2, with D possibly being TRBD1 (5 bases). Germline CDR1 reads MDHEN; CDR2 reads SYDVKM. This CDR3 region has 17 residues. V was clipped by 6 bases and J by 2 bases, with 22 bases between them. CDR3 nucleotides: TGTGCCAGCAGCCCCGGGGATGTTGGGGGTATCAACTATGGCTACACCTTC. This encodes CASSPGDVGGINYGYTF.

The chain employs TRBV28 and TRBJ2-7; D remains ambiguous. CDR1 is MDHEN and CDR2 is SYDVKM in the germline V gene. V was shortened by 4 bases and J by 6 bases, with 13 bases between the two germline ends. CDR3 length equals 13 residues. The CDR3 DNA sequence: TGTGCCAGCAGTTCCGGGCCAAAGAGCGAGCAGTACTTC. It yields the protein CASSSGPKSEQYF.

The chain combines TRBV3-1 (or the pseudogene TRBV3-2) with TRBJ2-2, with D tentatively TRBD2 (5 bases). Germline V gene data show CDR1 as LGHDT and CDR2 as YNNKEL (reference sequence). The germline V and J ends were trimmed by 2 bases and 2 bases, with 21 bases remaining between them. CDR3 size: 19 residues. The CDR3 protein is CASSQRVARGMQNTGELFF. The CDR3 DNA is TGTGCCAGCAGCCAAAGGGTGGCGAGAGGGATGCAAAACACCGGGGAGCTGTTTTTT.

The rearrangement links TRBV10-3 to TRBJ2-2, with D possibly matching TRBD1 (6 bases). CDR1 and CDR2 from the germline V gene are ENHRY and SYGVKD. The CDR3 spans 16 residues. Trimming removed 0 bases at V and 6 bases at J, with 14 bases between. CDR3 in amino acids: CAISESGQGIPGELFF. The CDR3 region has the DNA TGTGCCATCAGTGAGTCGGGTCAGGGGATTCCCGGGGAGCTGTTTTTT.

The chain links TRBV7-4 to TRBJ1-3, with 8 bases lining up with TRBD1. The germline gives CDR1 SGHVT, CDR2 SQSDAQ. The CDR3 length is 15 residues. V shed 8 bases, J shed 4 bases, and the junction held 10 bases outside the gene matches. As DNA, the CDR3 is TGTGCCAGCTCTGGTCAGGGGGCGTCGGGAAACACCATATATTTT. This translates into CASSGQGASGNTIYF.

V and J are TRBV5-1 and TRBJ1-2; D possibly corresponds to TRBD1 (5 bases). Germline V gene sequence: CDR1 SGHRS, CDR2 YFSETQ. This CDR3 has 14 amino acids. The ends were cut back, 5 bases at V and 5 bases at J, with 16 bases in the middle. The DNA for the CDR3 is TGCGCCAGCAGAGCCGAACGTGGGGGATATGGCTACACCTTC. Its translation is CASRAERGGYGYTF. The full variable domain, with the rest looked up from reference TRBV5-1 and TRBJ1-2, is KAGVTQTPRYLIKTRGQQVTLSCSPISGHRSVSWYQQTPGQGLQFLFEYFSETQRNKGNFPGRFSGRQFSNSRSEMNVSTLELGDSALYLCASRAERGGYGYTFGSGTRLTVV.

The chain carries TRBV28 and TRBJ2-3, with 13 bases identical to TRBD2. This CDR3 has 17 amino acids. Germline loops: CDR1 MDHEN, CDR2 SYDVKM. The junction had 10 bases not matched to a gene; V was cut back by 4 bases and J by 6 bases. Here the CDR3 reads CASSSSRTSGSMDTQYF. The CDR3 nucleotides read TGTGCCAGCAGTTCTTCAAGGACTAGCGGGAGCATGGATACGCAGTATTTT.